This T cell receptor beta chain stems from a study of CD8 T cells in ankylosing spondylitis. MiXCR, applied by TCRdb to the 5' RACE reads, yields one record per CDR3 protein. This sample has around 250,000 distinct CDR3 sequences, with 18% found just once. This clonotype was recorded a few times. This clonotype was sampled from a male donor with ankylosing spondylitis or in good health (not recorded which). The sample comprised blood, either unsorted or a sorted T cell fraction (not recorded which).

CDR3 sequence reads: CASGLQGATYEQYF. The DNA for the CDR3 is TGTGCTAGTGGTTTGCAGGGGGCCACCTACGAGCAGTACTTC. The chain has TRBV12-5 and TRBJ2-7, with 8 bases identical to TRBD1. The germline gives CDR1 LGHNT, CDR2 FRNRAP. J was trimmed by 2 bases and V by 2 bases; bases with no gene match: 2. The length of the CDR3 is 14 residues. Complete variable domain (other parts from reference TRBV12-5 and TRBJ2-7): DARVTQTPRHKVTEMGQEVTMRCQPILGHNTVFWYRQTMMQGLELLAYFRNRAPLDDSGMPKDRFSAEMPDATLATLKIQPSEPRDSAVYFCASGLQGATYEQYFGPGTRLTVT.